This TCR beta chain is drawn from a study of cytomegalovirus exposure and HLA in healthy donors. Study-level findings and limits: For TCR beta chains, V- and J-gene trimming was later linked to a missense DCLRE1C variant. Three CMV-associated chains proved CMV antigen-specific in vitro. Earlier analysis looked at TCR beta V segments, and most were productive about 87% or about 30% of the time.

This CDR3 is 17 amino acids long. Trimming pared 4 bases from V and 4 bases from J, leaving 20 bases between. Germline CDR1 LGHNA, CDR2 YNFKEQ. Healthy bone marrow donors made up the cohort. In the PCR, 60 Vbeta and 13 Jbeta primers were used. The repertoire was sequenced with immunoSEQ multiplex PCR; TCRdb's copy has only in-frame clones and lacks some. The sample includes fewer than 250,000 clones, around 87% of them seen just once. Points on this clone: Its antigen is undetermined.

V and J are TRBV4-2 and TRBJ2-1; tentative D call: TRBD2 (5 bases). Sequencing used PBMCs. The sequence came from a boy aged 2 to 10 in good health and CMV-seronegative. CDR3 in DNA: TGTGCCAGCAGCCCGACCCAAATAGCGAGGGTTTACAATGAGCAGTTCTTC. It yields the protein CASSPTQIARVYNEQFF.